This paragraph reports one T cell receptor beta chain. Its antigen remains unknown. Sample-barcoded 5' priming and a J-beta primer mix drove a second PCR of about 7 to 12 cycles. MiXCR was run by TCRdb on the 5' RACE reads, yielding one entry per CDR3 protein. The sample holds roughly 800,000 distinct CDR3 sequences; 58% are singletons and the top ten take roughly 20%. Extraction of total RNA produced a minimum of 6 micrograms from each sample. The germline V and J ends were trimmed by 0 bases and 9 bases, with 12 bases remaining between them. CDR3 size: 13 residues. Germline values: CDR1 DFQATT, CDR2 SNEGSKA (reference sequence). This sample stems from a study of blood T cells in healthy people across ages. Study outcomes and limitations: A roughly linear fall in TCR beta diversity per million T cells was seen with increasing age. Higher diversity, along with more naive CD4+ cells, distinguished long-lived donors from aged donors. PBMCs were not sorted, which prevented a conclusive comparison of naive versus antigen-experienced cells.

This chain joins TRBV20-1 and TRBJ1-5; unclear D gene. Material: blood. The receptor's source is a man aged 25 to 40 in good health. The CDR3 is CSARDGETLPQHF. The DNA of the CDR3 is TGCAGTGCTAGAGATGGGGAGACCCTGCCCCAGCATTTT.